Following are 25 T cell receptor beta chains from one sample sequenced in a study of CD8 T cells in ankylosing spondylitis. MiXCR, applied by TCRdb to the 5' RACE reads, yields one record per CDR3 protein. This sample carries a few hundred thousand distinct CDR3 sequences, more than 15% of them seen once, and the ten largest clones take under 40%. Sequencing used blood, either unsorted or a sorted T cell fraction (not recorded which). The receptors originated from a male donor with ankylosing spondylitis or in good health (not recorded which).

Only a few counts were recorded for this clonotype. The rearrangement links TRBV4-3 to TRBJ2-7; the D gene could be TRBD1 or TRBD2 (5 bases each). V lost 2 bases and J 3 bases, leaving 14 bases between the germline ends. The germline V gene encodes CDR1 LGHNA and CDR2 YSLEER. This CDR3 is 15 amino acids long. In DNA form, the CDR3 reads TGCGCCAGCAGCCAATTGGGGGAGCGCATCTACGAGCAGTACTTC. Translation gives CASSQLGERIYEQYF.

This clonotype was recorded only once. CDR3 in DNA: TGTGCCAGCAGCGTAGGACTTAGCGGGAGTATCTACGAGCAGTACTTC. Residues: CASSVGLSGSIYEQYF. V and J are TRBV9 and TRBJ2-7; TRBD2 matches at 9 bases. Trimming took 0 bases from V and 3 from J; bases not matched to a gene: 7. Germline-derived CDR1 and CDR2 are SGDLS and YYNGEE. The CDR3 has 16 amino acids.

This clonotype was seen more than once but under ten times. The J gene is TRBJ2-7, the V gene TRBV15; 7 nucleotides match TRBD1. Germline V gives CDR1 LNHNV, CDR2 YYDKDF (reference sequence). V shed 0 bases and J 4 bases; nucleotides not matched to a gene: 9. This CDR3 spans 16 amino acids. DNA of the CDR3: TGTGCCACCAGCAGAGATCTGAAGGGGGCCGGTTACGAGCAGTACTTC. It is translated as CATSRDLKGAGYEQYF.

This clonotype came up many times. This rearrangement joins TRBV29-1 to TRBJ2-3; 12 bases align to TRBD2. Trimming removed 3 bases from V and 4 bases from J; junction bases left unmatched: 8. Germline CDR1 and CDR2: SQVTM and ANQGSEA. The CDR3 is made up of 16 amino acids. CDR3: CSVDKSGLAGSDTQYF. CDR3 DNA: TGCAGCGTTGATAAATCGGGACTAGCGGGTTCAGATACGCAGTATTTT.

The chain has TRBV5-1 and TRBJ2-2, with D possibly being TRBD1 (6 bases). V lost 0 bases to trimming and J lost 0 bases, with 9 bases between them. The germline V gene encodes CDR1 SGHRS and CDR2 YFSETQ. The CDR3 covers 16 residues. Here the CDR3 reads CASSLVGTSNTGELFF. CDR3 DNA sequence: TGCGCCAGCAGCTTGGTAGGGACATCGAACACCGGGGAGCTGTTTTTT.

The DNA of the CDR3 is TGCAGCGTTGAAGATGAGACCCAGGGAAACTCCTACGAGCAGTACTTC. Amino acids: CSVEDETQGNSYEQYF. This sequence joins TRBV29-1 and TRBJ2-7, with D possibly being TRBD1 (5 bases). CDR1 and CDR2 from the germline V gene are SQVTM and ANQGSEA. The length of the CDR3 is 16 residues. Trimming removed 0 bases from V and 0 bases from J, with 15 bases in between.

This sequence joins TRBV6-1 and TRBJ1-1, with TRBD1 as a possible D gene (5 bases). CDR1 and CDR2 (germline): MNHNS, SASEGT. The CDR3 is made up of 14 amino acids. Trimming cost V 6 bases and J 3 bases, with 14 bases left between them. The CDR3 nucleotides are TGTGCCAGCAGACCTCGGGGGGAGCACACTGAAGCTTTCTTT. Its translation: CASRPRGEHTEAFF.

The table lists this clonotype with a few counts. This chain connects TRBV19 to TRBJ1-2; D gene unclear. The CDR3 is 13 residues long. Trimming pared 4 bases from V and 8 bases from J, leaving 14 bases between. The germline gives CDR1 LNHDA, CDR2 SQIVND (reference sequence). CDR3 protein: CASSTEALVGYTF. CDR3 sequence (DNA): TGTGCCAGTAGTACTGAGGCTCTGGTCGGCTACACCTTC.

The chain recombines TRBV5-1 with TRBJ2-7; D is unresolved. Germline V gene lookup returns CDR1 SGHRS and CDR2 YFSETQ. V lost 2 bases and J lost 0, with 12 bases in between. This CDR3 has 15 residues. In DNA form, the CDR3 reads TGCGCCAGCAGCTTTGGGCAGAGTGGCTCCTACGAGCAGTACTTC. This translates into CASSFGQSGSYEQYF.

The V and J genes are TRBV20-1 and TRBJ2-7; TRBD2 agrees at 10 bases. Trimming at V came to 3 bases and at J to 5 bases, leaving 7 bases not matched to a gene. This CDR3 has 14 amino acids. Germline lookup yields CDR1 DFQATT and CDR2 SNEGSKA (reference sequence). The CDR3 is CSARSSGSKDEQYF. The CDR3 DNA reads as TGCAGTGCTAGGTCTAGCGGGAGTAAGGACGAGCAGTACTTC.

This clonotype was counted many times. The CDR3 coding sequence is TGCAGTGCTAGAGGCATGCGACGATCCTACGAGCAGTACTTC. It is translated as CSARGMRRSYEQYF. The gene calls are TRBV20-1 and TRBJ2-7; the D is unclear. V lost 1 base and J lost 1, with 11 bases in between. CDR3 size: 14 residues. Germline assignment: CDR1 DFQATT and CDR2 SNEGSKA (reference sequence).

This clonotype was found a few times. The chain's CDR3 is CASSPSGLAAYEQYF. In nucleotides, the CDR3 is TGTGCCAGCAGTCCCTCGGGACTAGCGGCCTACGAGCAGTACTTC. The gene calls are TRBV27 and TRBJ2-7; 11 positions agree with TRBD2. The CDR3 consists of 15 residues. Germline V gives CDR1 MNHEY, CDR2 SMNVEV (reference sequence). J gave up 2 bases and V 5 bases, and 5 bases lay outside the gene matches.

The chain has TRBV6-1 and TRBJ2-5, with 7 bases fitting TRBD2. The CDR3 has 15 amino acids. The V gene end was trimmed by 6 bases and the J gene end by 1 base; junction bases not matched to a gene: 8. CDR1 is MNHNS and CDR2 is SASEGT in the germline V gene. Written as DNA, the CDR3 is TGTGCCAGCAGCCTCCATAGCGGGTCCCAAGAGACCCAGTACTTC. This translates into CASSLHSGSQETQYF.

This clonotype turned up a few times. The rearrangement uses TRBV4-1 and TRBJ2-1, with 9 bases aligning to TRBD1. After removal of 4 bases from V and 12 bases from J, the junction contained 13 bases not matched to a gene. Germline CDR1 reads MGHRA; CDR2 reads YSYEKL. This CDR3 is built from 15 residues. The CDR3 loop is CASSPRDRAFYGQFF. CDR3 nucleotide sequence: TGCGCCAGCAGCCCTCGGGACAGGGCATTCTATGGGCAGTTCTTC.

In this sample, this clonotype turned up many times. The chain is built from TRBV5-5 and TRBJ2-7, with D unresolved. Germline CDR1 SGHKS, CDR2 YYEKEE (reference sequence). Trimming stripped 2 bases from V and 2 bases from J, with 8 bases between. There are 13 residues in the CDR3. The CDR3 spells CASSFGETYEQYF. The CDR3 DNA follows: TGTGCCAGCAGCTTCGGCGAGACCTACGAGCAGTACTTC.

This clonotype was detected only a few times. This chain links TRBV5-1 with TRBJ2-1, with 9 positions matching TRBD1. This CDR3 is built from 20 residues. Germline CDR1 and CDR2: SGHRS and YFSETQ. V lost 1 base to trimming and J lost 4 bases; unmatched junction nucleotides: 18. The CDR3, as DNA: TGCGCCAGCAGCTTGCGGGACAGGGATCGACTAGTAGGTCGTTACAATGAGCAGTTCTTC. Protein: CASSLRDRDRLVGRYNEQFF.

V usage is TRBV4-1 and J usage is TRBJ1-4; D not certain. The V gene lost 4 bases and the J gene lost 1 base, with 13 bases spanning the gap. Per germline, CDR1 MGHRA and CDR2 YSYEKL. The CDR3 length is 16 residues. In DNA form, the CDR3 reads TGCGCCAGCAGCCTTTTGGAGGTGGGAACTAATGAAAAACTGTTTTTT. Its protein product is CASSLLEVGTNEKLFF.

The CDR3 DNA reads as TGCAGCGTTGTGGCGGGGTCCTACAATGAGCAGTTCTTC. Translated: CSVVAGSYNEQFF. The chain uses TRBV29-1 and TRBJ2-1; D possibly corresponds to TRBD2 (6 bases). The V gene's germline CDR1 is SQVTM and CDR2 ANQGSEA. The CDR3 spans 13 residues. Trimming took 4 bases from V and 1 from J, leaving 8 bases between them.

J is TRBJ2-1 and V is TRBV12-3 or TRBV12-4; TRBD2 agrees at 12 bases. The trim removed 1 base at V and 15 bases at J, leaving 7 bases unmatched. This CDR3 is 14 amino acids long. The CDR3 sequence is CASSLGLAGVVLFF. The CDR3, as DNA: TGTGCCAGCAGTTTAGGACTAGCGGGAGTTGTATTGTTCTTC.

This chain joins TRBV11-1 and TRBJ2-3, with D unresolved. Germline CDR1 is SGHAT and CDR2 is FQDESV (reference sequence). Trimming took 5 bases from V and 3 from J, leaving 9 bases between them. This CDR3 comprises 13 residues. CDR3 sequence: CASSESSTDTQYF. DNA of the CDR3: TGTGCCAGCAGCGAATCTTCTACAGATACGCAGTATTTT. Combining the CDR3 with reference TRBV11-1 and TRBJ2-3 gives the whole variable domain EAEVAQSPRYKITEKSQAVAFWCDPISGHATLYWYRQILGQGPELLVQFQDESVVDDSQLPKDRFSAERLKGVDSTLKIQPAELGDSAMYLCASSESSTDTQYFGPGTRLTVL.

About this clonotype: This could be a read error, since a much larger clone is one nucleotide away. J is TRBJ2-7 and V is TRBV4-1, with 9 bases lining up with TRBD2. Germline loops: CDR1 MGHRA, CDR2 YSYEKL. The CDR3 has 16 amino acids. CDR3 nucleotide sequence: TGCGCCAGCTGCCAAGATATGACTAGCGGCACCTACGAGCAGTACTTC. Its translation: CASCQDMTSGTYEQYF.

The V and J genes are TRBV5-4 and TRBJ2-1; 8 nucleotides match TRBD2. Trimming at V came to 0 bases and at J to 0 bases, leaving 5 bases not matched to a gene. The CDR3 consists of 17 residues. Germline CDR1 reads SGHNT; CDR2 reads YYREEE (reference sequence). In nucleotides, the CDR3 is TGTGCCAGCAGCTTGGCCGGTAGCGGGATCTCCTACAATGAGCAGTTCTTC. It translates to CASSLAGSGISYNEQFF.

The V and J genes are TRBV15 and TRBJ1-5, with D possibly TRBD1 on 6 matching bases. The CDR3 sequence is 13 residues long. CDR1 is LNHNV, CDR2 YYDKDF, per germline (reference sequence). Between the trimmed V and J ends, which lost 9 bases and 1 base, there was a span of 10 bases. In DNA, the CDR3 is TGTGCCACGAGGGGGGAAAGCAATCAGCCCCAGCATTTT. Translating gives CATRGESNQPQHF.

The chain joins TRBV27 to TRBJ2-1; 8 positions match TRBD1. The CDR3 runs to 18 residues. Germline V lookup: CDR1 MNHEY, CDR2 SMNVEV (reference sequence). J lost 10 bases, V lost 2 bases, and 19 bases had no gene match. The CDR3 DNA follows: TGTGCCAGCAGTTTAAATTGGGCATTTCCAGGGGGCGCTCGGGAGCAGTTCTTC. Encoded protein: CASSLNWAFPGGAREQFF.

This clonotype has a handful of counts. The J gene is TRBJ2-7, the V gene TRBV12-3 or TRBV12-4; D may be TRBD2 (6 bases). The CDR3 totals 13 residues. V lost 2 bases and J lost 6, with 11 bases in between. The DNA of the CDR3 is TGTGCCAGCAGTTTAAGCTTGGGGGGCGAGCAGTACTTC. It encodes CASSLSLGGEQYF.